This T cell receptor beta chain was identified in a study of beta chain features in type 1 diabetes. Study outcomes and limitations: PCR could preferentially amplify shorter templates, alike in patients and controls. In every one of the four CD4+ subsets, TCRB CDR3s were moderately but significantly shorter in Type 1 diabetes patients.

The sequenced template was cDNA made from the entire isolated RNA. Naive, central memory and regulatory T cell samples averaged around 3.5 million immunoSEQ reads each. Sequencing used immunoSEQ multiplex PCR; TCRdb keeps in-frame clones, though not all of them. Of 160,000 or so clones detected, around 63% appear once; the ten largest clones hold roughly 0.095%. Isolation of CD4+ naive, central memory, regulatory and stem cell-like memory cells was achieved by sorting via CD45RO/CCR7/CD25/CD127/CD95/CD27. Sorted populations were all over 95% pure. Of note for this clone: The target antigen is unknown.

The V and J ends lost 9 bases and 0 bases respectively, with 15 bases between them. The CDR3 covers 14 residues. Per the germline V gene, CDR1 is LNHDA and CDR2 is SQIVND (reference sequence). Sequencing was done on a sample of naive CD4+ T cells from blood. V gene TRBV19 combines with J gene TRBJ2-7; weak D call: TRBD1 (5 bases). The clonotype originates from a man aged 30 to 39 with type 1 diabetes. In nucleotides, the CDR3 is TGTGCCAGCCGAATGACAGCCAGCTCCTACGAGCAGTACTTC. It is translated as CASRMTASSYEQYF.